This entry is about one TCR beta chain. No antigen is known for it. Base quality data are lacking; no much larger clone is found one base away. TCR CDR3 regions were amplified from genomic DNA by multiplex PCR using the deep immunoSEQ assay. Extracted genomic DNA from each cell subset was distributed evenly across all wells of several immunoSEQ 96-well plates, and each plate was treated as a replicate. For sorted subsets, each replicate PCR was loaded with 150 to 250 ng genomic DNA, equivalent to 30,000 to 35,000 T cell genomes. Purified libraries were measured with a Qubit 3.0 fluorometer, size-checked on a Bioanalyzer 2100, and measured again with the KAPA Library Quantification kit. A separate single-read 150-cycle Illumina NextSeq 550 flow cell was used to sequence each immunoSEQ 96-well plate. Concerning the study's data processing: Because the immunoSEQ output held only junctional sequences and lacked quality scores, the filtering could not match the filtering applied to full-length reads. To assign V/J genes and CDR3, sequences were annotated using PyIR, a Python wrapper for IgBLAST v1.9, with IMGT germline references. Reads were removed for weak V/J assignments (E-value above 1e-6), missing CDR3, stop codons, out-of-frame junctions, or ambiguous translated residues. V3J clonotypes were defined as sequences sharing the same inferred V gene, J gene, and CDR3 amino acid sequence. The percentage overlap between two repertoires was calculated by dividing the number of shared unique clonotypes by the size of the smaller repertoire. Repertoire richness was assessed with RTK rarefaction, the Chao1 estimator, and Recon v2.1 estimates of unobserved clonotypes. Generation probabilities were computed with OLGA for all TCRbeta clonotypes obtained by the gDNA method from several donors. As stored in TCRdb, this immuneACCESS dataset retains in-frame rearrangements with V and J assigned. A fraction of the clones does not appear; measured against another copy, unresolved V genes explain less than half of the discrepancy, and the remainder lacks a known reason. That table gives V, J and clone size, and the DNA gave D and trimming. A total of about 1.1 million clones appear in this sample, approximately 75% of them only once. In total, the top ten clones hold 0.89% of the sample.

This specimen comes from a study of shared clonotypes between healthy human individuals (TCRdb year 2020). Turning to the overall study: A few men and two women, aged 18 to 49 years, made up the cohort. Per donor, three plates each were used for CD4 naive and CD4 memory, two for CD8 naive, and one for CD8 memory. Per donor, leukapheresis produced somewhere between about 0.9 and 9.5 billion PBMCs. Blood TCR repertoires of roughly five healthy adults were deeply sequenced to estimate repertoire size and the extent of clonotype sharing between individuals. Libraries were prepared and TCR repertoires were sequenced by different laboratories using diverse techniques, in order to increase sequencing depth and limit assay-specific biases.

At the junction V is shortened by 4 bases and J by 4 bases, with 14 bases in between. The CDR3 goes from the cysteine to the phenylalanine over 13 residues. Only CDR3 DNA remains: 39 bases, in frame from the first base. Per the germline V gene, SQVTM is the CDR1 and ANQGSEA is the CDR2. Healthy HIV-negative adults with no recently reported acute infections or vaccinations were included as donors. Every donor was a Caucasian adult living in Nashville, Tennessee, USA. Magnetic negative selection was used to enrich CD4+ T cells, after which naive cells were positively selected on CD45RA and the negative fraction became the memory subset. Blood was collected by leukapheresis, and PBMCs were isolated by Ficoll-Histopaque density gradient centrifugation and then cryopreserved in liquid nitrogen vapor phase. Analytical flow cytometry was used to check the purity and quantity of each magnetically sorted T cell population. Each sorted fraction had its genomic DNA isolated and then quantified by UV absorbance on a Nanodrop 2000c.

Overall study outcomes, separate from this receptor: Because the study included only a small number of donors, the genetic and exposure-history diversity represented was limited. Rarefaction of sorted-subset datasets indicated incomplete sequencing despite the large sequencing depth. Based on pairwise subsampling, the degree of clonotype sharing among donors was expected to be affected by sequencing depth. When several donors were compared, the shared fraction of clonotypes was about 5% for naive CD4, roughly 3.4% for naive CD8, about 2.5% for memory CD4, and 0.3% to 0.5% for memory CD8. Sampling was restricted to blood, and TCR repertoires in tissues likely differ from the TCR repertoires found in blood. Larger estimated clonotype richness was generally found for naive subsets than for memory subsets. Higher generation probabilities were observed for clonotypes shared by all four sorted-subset donors than for non-shared clonotypes.

The rearranged chain carries TRBV29-1 and TRBJ2-7; the D region possibly corresponds to TRBD1 (6 bases align). Input material: memory CD4+ T cells from PBMCs. The cell subset or site label, as the study defines it: CD45RA-negative fraction. The origin of this receptor is a young man in good health. Some clones in this sample may be carry-over from other donors' samples. The encoded CDR3 is CSVAGTPIYEQYF. Here is the DNA: TGCAGCGTTGCCGGGACACCGATATACGAGCAGTACTTC.